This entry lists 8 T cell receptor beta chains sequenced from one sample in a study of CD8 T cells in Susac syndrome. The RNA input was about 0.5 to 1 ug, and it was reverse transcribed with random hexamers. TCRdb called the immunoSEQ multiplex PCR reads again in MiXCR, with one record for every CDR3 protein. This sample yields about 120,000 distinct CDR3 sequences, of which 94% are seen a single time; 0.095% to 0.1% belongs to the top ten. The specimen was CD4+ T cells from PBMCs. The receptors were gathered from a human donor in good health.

The CDR3 nucleotides read TGTGCCAGCTCACCCAGGACAGATGAAAAACTGTTTTTT. Protein product: CASSPRTDEKLFF. This chain connects TRBV18 to TRBJ1-4, with D possibly being TRBD1 (6 bases). The V end lost 3 bases, the J end lost 6 bases, and 8 bases lay between the germline ends. Germline V gives CDR1 KGHSH, CDR2 LQKENI. This CDR3 has 13 residues.

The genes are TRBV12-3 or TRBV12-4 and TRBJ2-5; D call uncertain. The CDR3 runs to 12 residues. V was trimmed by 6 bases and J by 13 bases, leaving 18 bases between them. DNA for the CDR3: TGTGCCAGCAGCTCCAACCCCCTCAAGAGGTACTTC. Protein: CASSSNPLKRYF.

The CDR3 loop is CASSVNRATGELFF. Here the CDR3 DNA reads TGTGCCAGCAGCGTCAACAGGGCCACCGGGGAGCTGTTTTTT. The chain recombines TRBV11-3 with TRBJ2-2; D perhaps matches TRBD1 (6 bases). Looked up from germline, CDR1 is SGHNT and CDR2 is YENEEA. This CDR3 comprises 14 residues. Trimming took off 5 bases at V and 4 bases at J, with 11 bases between the two ends.

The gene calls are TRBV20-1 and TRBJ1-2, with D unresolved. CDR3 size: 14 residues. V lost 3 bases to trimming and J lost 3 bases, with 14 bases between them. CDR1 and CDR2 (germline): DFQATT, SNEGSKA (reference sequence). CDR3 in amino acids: CSARPPGSDYGYTF. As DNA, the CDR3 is TGCAGTGCTAGGCCGCCCGGATCGGACTATGGCTACACCTTC.

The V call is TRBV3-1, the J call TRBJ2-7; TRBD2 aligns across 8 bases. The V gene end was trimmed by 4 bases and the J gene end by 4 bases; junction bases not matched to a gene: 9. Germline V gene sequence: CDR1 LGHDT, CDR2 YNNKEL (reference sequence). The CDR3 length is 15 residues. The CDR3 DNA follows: TGTGCCAGCAGCCTCTCGAGCGGGAGCGGGTACGAGCAGTACTTC. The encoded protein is CASSLSSGSGYEQYF.

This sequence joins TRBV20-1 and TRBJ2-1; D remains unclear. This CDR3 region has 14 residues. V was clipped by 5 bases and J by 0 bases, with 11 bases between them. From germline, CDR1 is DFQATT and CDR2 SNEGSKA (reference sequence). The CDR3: CSAPRGGSYNEQFF. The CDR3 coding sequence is TGCAGTGCTCCCAGAGGTGGCTCCTACAATGAGCAGTTCTTC.

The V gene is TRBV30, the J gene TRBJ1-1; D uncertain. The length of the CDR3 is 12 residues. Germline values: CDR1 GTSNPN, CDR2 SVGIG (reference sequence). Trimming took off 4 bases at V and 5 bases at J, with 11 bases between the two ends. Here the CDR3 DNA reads TGTGCCTGGACAAGTAGGGCGACTGAAGCTTTCTTT. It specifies CAWTSRATEAFF.

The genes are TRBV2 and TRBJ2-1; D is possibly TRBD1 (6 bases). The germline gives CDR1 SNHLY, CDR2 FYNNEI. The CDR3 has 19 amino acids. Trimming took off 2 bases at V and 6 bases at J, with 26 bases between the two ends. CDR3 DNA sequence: TGTGCCAGCAGTGAAAATCTTCCCAGGGGATACTCTGGGGGCAATGAGCAGTTCTTC. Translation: CASSENLPRGYSGGNEQFF.